This paragraph covers one T cell receptor (beta chain) sequence. This entry comes from a study of cytomegalovirus exposure and HLA in healthy donors. CDR3 length: 15 amino acids. The germline CDR1 and CDR2 sequences are LNHNV and YYDKDF (reference sequence). V was shortened by 0 bases and J by 6 bases, with 15 bases between the two germline ends. Here immunoSEQ multiplex PCR was the method, and the copy in TCRdb shows in-frame clones only, minus some. The sample gives some 110,000 clones, 88% of which show up once; 1.5% to 2% is in the top ten. The V call is TRBV15, the J call TRBJ2-7; maybe TRBD1 (7 bases). The specimen sequenced was PBMCs. This receptor was identified in a man between 18 and 35 years old in good health and CMV-seronegative. The CDR3 nucleotides read TGTGCCACCAGCAGAGATCTAGGCCAGGGGGGCGAGCAGTACTTC. Translated: CATSRDLGQGGEQYF.